Presented here are 27 T cell receptor beta chains from one specimen sequenced in a study of STAT5B mutations in CD4+ large granular lymphocyte leukemia. Some clones are missing from TCRdb's copy, which holds only in-frame ones; the method was immunoSEQ multiplex PCR. The data show approximately 20,000 clones, about 80% seen once. Sequencing was performed on CD4+ T cells from blood buffy coats. Receptors were obtained from a human donor in good health.

The J gene is TRBJ2-1, the V gene TRBV18, with D tentatively TRBD1 or TRBD2 (5 bases each). Trimming took 7 bases from V and 8 from J, leaving 15 bases between them. Germline CDR1 reads KGHSH; CDR2 reads LQKENI. This CDR3 has 13 amino acids. CDR3 bases: TGTGCCAGCTGCCGGGACGGGCTGGATGAGCAGTTCTTC. Protein product: CASCRDGLDEQFF.

The chain combines TRBV4-2 with TRBJ2-7, with D possibly TRBD2 on 6 matching bases. The CDR3 sequence is 15 residues long. CDR1 LGHNA and CDR2 YNFKEQ come from the germline V gene. Trimming shortened V by 3 bases and J by 2 bases, and 14 bases separated the two germline ends. For the CDR3, the DNA is TGTGCCAGCAGCCACCACCGCGGAGGGCCCTACGAGCAGTACTTC. This sequence encodes CASSHHRGGPYEQYF.

The CDR3 here is CASSLWGVGEQFF. The CDR3, as DNA: TGTGCCAGCAGCTTGTGGGGGGTTGGTGAGCAGTTCTTC. The V gene is TRBV5-6, the J gene TRBJ2-1; D perhaps matches TRBD2 (6 bases). The V gene lost 1 base and the J gene lost 9 bases, with 11 bases spanning the gap. The CDR3 consists of 13 residues. Germline-derived CDR1 and CDR2 are SGHDT and YYEEEE. Looking up the rest from reference TRBV5-6 and TRBJ2-1 gives the full variable domain: DAGVTQSPTHLIKTRGQQVTLRCSPKSGHDTVSWYQQALGQGPQFIFQYYEEEERQRGNFPDRFSGHQFPNYSSELNVNALLLGDSALYLCASSLWGVGEQFFGPGTRLTVL.

The count of this clone is one. The rearrangement joins TRBV2 to TRBJ1-6, with D hard to call. Germline lookup yields CDR1 SNHLY and CDR2 FYNNEI. With 4 bases removed from V and 0 bases from J, the gap between germline ends came to 7 bases. This CDR3 has 15 amino acids. As DNA, the CDR3 is TGTGCCAGCAGTGTACAAGGCTCCTATAATTCACCCCTCCACTTT. This gives the protein CASSVQGSYNSPLHF.

The CDR3 region has the DNA TGTGCCAGCAGTTCTTTGACAGGGTCCTACGAGCAGTACTTC. Its translation: CASSSLTGSYEQYF. The chain has TRBV6-6 and TRBJ2-7; TRBD1 agrees at 7 bases. Losses at the gene ends were 4 bases for V and 1 base for J; bases not matched to a gene: 4. CDR3 length: 14 residues. Germline loops: CDR1 MNHNY, CDR2 SVGAGI (reference sequence).

This chain uses TRBV5-4 with TRBJ2-5, with unresolved D. Germline V gene data show CDR1 as SGHNT and CDR2 as YYREEE (reference sequence). The CDR3 has 15 residues. Trimming cost V 1 base and J 0 bases, with 10 bases left between them. In nucleotides, the CDR3 is TGTGCCAGCAGCTTGAGTCAGAGGTACCAAGAGACCCAGTACTTC. Translation gives CASSLSQRYQETQYF.

The V gene is TRBV19, the J gene TRBJ2-3; TRBD1 is a possible D gene (6 bases). CDR3 length: 15 residues. Trimming took 4 bases from V and 6 from J, leaving 17 bases between them. Germline assignment: CDR1 LNHDA and CDR2 SQIVND (reference sequence). The CDR3 nucleotides read TGTGCCAGTAGTACACCAGGGGCGACCGGGGATACGCAGTATTTT. Amino acid sequence: CASSTPGATGDTQYF.

This chain uses TRBV5-1 with TRBJ1-4; 8 bases are shared with TRBD1. Unmatched junction bases numbered 5, after V lost 4 bases and J lost 3 bases. Germline lookup yields CDR1 SGHRS and CDR2 YFSETQ. CDR3 size: 15 residues. The CDR3 protein is CASSLQGGPNEKLFF. DNA for the CDR3: TGCGCCAGCAGCCTACAGGGGGGGCCTAATGAAAAACTGTTTTTT.

The chain recombines TRBV4-3 with TRBJ2-1; D could derive from TRBD1 or TRBD2 (6 bases each). CDR3 size: 17 residues. Germline V gives CDR1 LGHNA, CDR2 YSLEER. V gave up 5 bases and J gave up 6 bases, with 23 bases separating them. CDR3 coding DNA: TGCGCCAGCAGCTATGGGGACTGGGGGACATCTACCAATGAGCAGTTCTTC. Protein: CASSYGDWGTSTNEQFF.

The chain uses TRBV15 and TRBJ1-6, with 8 bases identical to TRBD1. The V gene end was trimmed by 3 bases and the J gene end by 6 bases; junction bases not matched to a gene: 10. Germline CDR1 reads LNHNV; CDR2 reads YYDKDF (reference sequence). The CDR3 runs to 17 residues. The chain's CDR3 is CATSSSGTGGFNSPLHF. As DNA, the CDR3 is TGTGCCACCAGCAGCTCCGGGACAGGCGGGTTTAATTCACCCCTCCACTTT.

The CDR3 is CAWGVENEQFF. The CDR3 DNA reads TGTGCCTGGGGGGTCGAGAATGAGCAGTTCTTC. V usage is TRBV30 and J usage is TRBJ2-1; D is unresolved. The ends were cut back, 5 bases at V and 7 bases at J, with 9 bases in the middle. The CDR3 sequence is 11 residues long. The germline gives CDR1 GTSNPN, CDR2 SVGIG (reference sequence).

The chain combines TRBV6-1 with TRBJ1-5; weak D call: TRBD1 (5 bases). Germline CDR1 and CDR2: MNHNS and SASEGT. The CDR3 totals 14 residues. V was cut by 8 bases and J by 3 bases, with 14 bases left in between. Written as DNA, the CDR3 is TGTGCCAGCGCCCGAGCGGACAACAATCAGCCCCAGCATTTT. Translated, it gives CASARADNNQPQHF.

The chain couples TRBV29-1 to TRBJ2-3, with 15 positions matching TRBD2. Germline CDR1 SQVTM, CDR2 ANQGSEA. This CDR3 spans 15 amino acids. Losses at the gene ends were 5 bases for V and 6 bases for J; bases not matched to a gene: 6. The CDR3: CSVMGLAGGMDTQYF. CDR3 bases: TGCAGCGTTATGGGACTAGCGGGAGGAATGGATACGCAGTATTTT.

The chain carries TRBV7-6 and TRBJ2-5; no clear D. CDR3 length equals 14 residues. V was trimmed by 1 base and J by 3 bases, leaving 9 bases between them. Germline V gene sequence: CDR1 SGHVS, CDR2 FNYEAQ. As DNA, the CDR3 is TGTGCCAGCAGCTTAGTGGGCAAAAAAGAGACCCAGTACTTC. It translates to CASSLVGKKETQYF.

J is TRBJ1-2 and V is TRBV2; maybe TRBD1 (5 bases). The ends were cut back, 6 bases at V and 1 base at J, with 12 bases in the middle. The CDR3 has 14 amino acids. Germline assignment: CDR1 SNHLY and CDR2 FYNNEI. The DNA for the CDR3 is TGTGCCAGCAGGTCCACAGGAGTTAACTATGGCTACACCTTC. Translating gives CASRSTGVNYGYTF.

The chain carries TRBV5-1 and TRBJ2-5, with a tentative D call TRBD1 (6 bases). Germline assignment: CDR1 SGHRS and CDR2 YFSETQ. Trimming shortened V by 4 bases and J by 5 bases, and 12 bases separated the two germline ends. There are 13 residues in the CDR3. As DNA, the CDR3 is TGCGCCAGCAGCACCATGGGGGCGGAGACCCAGTACTTC. Its protein is CASSTMGAETQYF.

The chain combines TRBV5-6 with TRBJ2-2, with 7 bases identical to TRBD2. Germline-derived CDR1 and CDR2 are SGHDT and YYEEEE. The CDR3 extends over 16 amino acids. V shed 3 bases, J shed 7 bases, and the junction held 12 bases outside the gene matches. CDR3 amino acids: CASSSIGGGLSGELFF. CDR3 DNA sequence: TGTGCCAGCAGCTCCATCGGCGGGGGTTTAAGCGGGGAGCTGTTTTTT.

In its sample, this clone was seen once. The chain joins TRBV7-2 to TRBJ2-5; TRBD2 might be the D (6 bases). The germline CDR1 and CDR2 sequences are SGHTA and FQGNSA. Trimming left V 5 bases short and J 3 bases short, with 19 bases between. This CDR3 is 16 amino acids long. Written as DNA, the CDR3 is TGTGCCAGCAGCAAGTCACGGGGCGGGGTAGAAGAGACCCAGTACTTC. Protein product: CASSKSRGGVEETQYF.

This chain joins TRBV5-1 and TRBJ2-2; 10 bases align to TRBD2. V gave up 7 bases and J gave up 1 base; unmatched junction bases: 1. This CDR3 region has 14 residues. Germline-derived CDR1 and CDR2 are SGHRS and YFSETQ. The CDR3 loop is CASGLAENTGELFF. In nucleotides, the CDR3 is TGCGCCAGCGGACTAGCGGAGAACACCGGGGAGCTGTTTTTT.

The CDR3 coding sequence is TGTGCCTGGAGTGTAGGGGGCGCCTCCTACGAGCAGTACTTC. This codes for CAWSVGGASYEQYF. The genes are TRBV30 and TRBJ2-7; TRBD1 matches 7 bases. V gave up 0 bases and J gave up 0 bases; unmatched junction bases: 2. The CDR3 covers 14 residues. Germline CDR1 reads GTSNPN; CDR2 reads SVGIG (reference sequence).

The chain links TRBV28 to TRBJ1-3; D is possibly TRBD1 (6 bases). The germline gives CDR1 MDHEN, CDR2 SYDVKM. V gave up 2 bases and J gave up 0 bases, with 11 bases separating them. The CDR3 has 16 residues. The DNA of the CDR3 is TGTGCCAGCAGTTTAGATGCAGGGGACTCTGGAAACACCATATATTTT. This codes for CASSLDAGDSGNTIYF.

The rearrangement links TRBV5-5 to TRBJ1-5, with 7 bases lining up with TRBD1. V lost 6 bases to trimming and J lost 9 bases; unmatched junction nucleotides: 12. The germline CDR1 and CDR2 sequences are SGHKS and YYEKEE (reference sequence). This CDR3 comprises 14 residues. CDR3 nucleotide sequence: TGTGCCAGCAATCAGGGGGAGGGCGGGTGGCCCCAGCATTTT. Protein sequence: CASNQGEGGWPQHF.

The chain joins TRBV6-5 to TRBJ2-7, with no clear D. The CDR3 covers 14 residues. Germline CDR1 reads MNHEY; CDR2 reads SVGAGI. The V gene lost 2 bases and the J gene lost 3 bases, with 11 bases spanning the gap. The CDR3 protein is CASSYRESDYEQYF. In DNA form, the CDR3 reads TGTGCCAGCAGTTACCGTGAGTCAGACTACGAGCAGTACTTC.

This chain joins TRBV10-2 and TRBJ2-5; D call uncertain. From germline, CDR1 is WSHSY and CDR2 SAAADI. Trimming stripped 0 bases from V and 0 bases from J, with 5 bases between. The CDR3 covers 14 residues. The CDR3 DNA follows: TGCGCCAGCAGTGAGTCAGGGTACCAAGAGACCCAGTACTTC. Translation gives CASSESGYQETQYF.

V gene TRBV7-2 combines with J gene TRBJ2-7; 9 nucleotides line up with TRBD1. The CDR3 contains 15 residues. Germline CDR1 and CDR2: SGHTA and FQGNSA. V shed 5 bases, J shed 3 bases, and the junction held 8 bases outside the gene matches. DNA for the CDR3: TGTGCCAGCAGCGAAGCCCGGGACAGGGTCTACGAGCAGTACTTC. This codes for CASSEARDRVYEQYF. The whole variable domain, filled in from reference TRBV7-2 and TRBJ2-7, reads GAGVSQSPSNKVTEKGKDVELRCDPISGHTALYWYRQSLGQGLEFLIYFQGNSAPDKSGLPSDRFSAERTGGSVSTLTIQRTQQEDSAVYLCASSEARDRVYEQYFGPGTRLTVT.

The J gene is TRBJ2-7, the V gene TRBV19; maybe TRBD1 (8 bases). The CDR3 runs to 15 residues. Per germline, CDR1 LNHDA and CDR2 SQIVND (reference sequence). The ends were cut back, 4 bases at V and 6 bases at J, with 19 bases in the middle. CDR3 sequence (DNA): TGTGCCAGTAGTAACCTCAGGGGGCGCGGGGGCGAGCAGTACTTC. Its protein product is CASSNLRGRGGEQYF.

The gene calls are TRBV4-3 and TRBJ1-1; D is unresolved. Germline-derived CDR1 and CDR2 are LGHNA and YSLEER. The ends were cut back, 0 bases at V and 0 bases at J, with 8 bases in the middle. The CDR3 runs 15 residues. The CDR3 sequence is CASSQEGYMNTEAFF. The CDR3 DNA sequence: TGCGCCAGCAGCCAAGAAGGATACATGAACACTGAAGCTTTCTTT.